The 5 T cell receptor beta chains given below trace back to one sample, sequenced in a study of Ad26.COV2.S vaccination and SARS-CoV-2 variants. Profiling relied on immunoSEQ multiplex PCR, and the TCRdb table lists in-frame clones only, not all of them. Among about 320,000 clones, roughly 90% were seen once, and the ten largest hold around 5.5%. The treatment denotes: 15 to 20 received Ad26.COV2.S at low or high dose, single or two shots; 5 received placebo; per-sample allocation not given. Collection of the samples took place on day 63 after the first injection of vaccine or placebo. The sequencing used peripheral blood, collected in a trial of Ad26.COV2.S vaccine versus placebo. The receptor source for this set is a person between 18 and 65 years old who received the Ad26.COV2.S COVID-19 vaccine or a placebo.

About this clone: Other nucleotide sequences in the sample specify the same CDR3. The rearrangement joins TRBV6-5 to TRBJ1-2; D is perhaps TRBD1 (6 bases). The CDR3 runs to 13 residues. In germline, CDR1 is MNHEY, CDR2 SVGAGI. V was shortened by 2 bases and J by 2 bases, with 6 bases between the two germline ends. CDR3 loop: CASSYDRNYGYTF. The CDR3 bases are TGTGCCAGCAGTTACGACAGGAACTATGGCTACACCTTC.

The chain joins TRBV27 to TRBJ2-4; 8 nucleotides match TRBD1. V lost 10 bases, J lost 4 bases, and 6 bases stayed unmatched. CDR1 is MNHEY and CDR2 is SMNVEV in the germline V gene (reference sequence). The CDR3 consists of 13 residues. The CDR3: CATGDRLKNIQYF. CDR3 DNA sequence: TGTGCCACCGGGGACAGGCTAAAAAACATTCAGTACTTC.

The rearrangement uses TRBV4-1 and TRBJ2-7, with D possibly called TRBD1 or TRBD2 (6 bases each). V was cut by 1 base and J by 4 bases, with 14 bases left in between. The CDR3 is 15 residues long. CDR1 and CDR2 (germline): MGHRA, YSYEKL. CDR3 nucleotides: TGCGCCAGCAGCCAAGTAACGGGGGCTGGTTACGAGCAGTACTTC. Translation: CASSQVTGAGYEQYF.

V is TRBV18 and J is TRBJ1-1, with 8 bases fitting TRBD1. From germline, CDR1 is KGHSH and CDR2 LQKENI. The ends lost 5 bases at V and 1 base at J; junction bases unmatched: 6. CDR3 length equals 15 residues. This chain's CDR3 is CASSVGQGGNTEAFF. As DNA, the CDR3 is TGTGCCAGCTCAGTTGGACAGGGCGGGAACACTGAAGCTTTCTTT.

This chain joins TRBV7-2 and TRBJ2-7; D tentatively fits TRBD1 or TRBD2 (6 bases each). CDR1 is SGHTA, CDR2 FQGNSA, per germline. Trimming left V 2 bases short and J 7 bases short, with 12 bases between. The CDR3 is 13 residues long. The CDR3 nucleotides read TGTGCCAGCAGCTTAAGGGGGGATGAGGAGCAGTACTTC. Protein product: CASSLRGDEEQYF.